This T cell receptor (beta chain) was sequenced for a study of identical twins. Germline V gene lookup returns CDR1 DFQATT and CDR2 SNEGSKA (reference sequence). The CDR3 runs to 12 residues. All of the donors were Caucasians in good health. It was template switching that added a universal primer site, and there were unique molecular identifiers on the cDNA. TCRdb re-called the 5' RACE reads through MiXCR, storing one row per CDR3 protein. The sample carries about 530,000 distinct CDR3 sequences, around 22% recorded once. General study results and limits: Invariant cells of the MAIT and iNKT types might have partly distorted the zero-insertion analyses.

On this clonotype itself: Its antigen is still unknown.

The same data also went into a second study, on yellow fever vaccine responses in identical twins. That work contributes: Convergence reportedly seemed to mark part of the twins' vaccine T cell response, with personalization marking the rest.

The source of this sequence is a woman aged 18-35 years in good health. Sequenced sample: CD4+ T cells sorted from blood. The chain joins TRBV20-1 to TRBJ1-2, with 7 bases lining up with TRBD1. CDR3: CSEEQGFGGYTF. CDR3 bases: TGCAGCGAAGAACAGGGGTTCGGGGGCTACACCTTC.